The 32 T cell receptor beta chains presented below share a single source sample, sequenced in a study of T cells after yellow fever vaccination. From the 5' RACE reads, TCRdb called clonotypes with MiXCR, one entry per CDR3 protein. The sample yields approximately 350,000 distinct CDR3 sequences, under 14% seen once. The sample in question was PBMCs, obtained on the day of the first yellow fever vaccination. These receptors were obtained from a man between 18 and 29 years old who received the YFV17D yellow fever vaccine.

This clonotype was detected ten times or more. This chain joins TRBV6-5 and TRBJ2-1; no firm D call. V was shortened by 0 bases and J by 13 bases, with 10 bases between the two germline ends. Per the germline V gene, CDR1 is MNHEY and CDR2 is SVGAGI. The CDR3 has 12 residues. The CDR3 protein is CASSYSPSFQFF. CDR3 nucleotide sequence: TGTGCCAGCAGTTACTCACCGTCATTTCAGTTCTTC.

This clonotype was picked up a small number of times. In DNA form, the CDR3 reads TGCAGTGCTAGGATCATTAGACATTCTCTTAATGAGCAGTTCTTC. It specifies CSARIIRHSLNEQFF. This chain joins TRBV20-1 and TRBJ2-1, with D hard to call. The CDR3 is made up of 15 amino acids. The V end was cut by 3 bases, the J end by 7 bases, with 19 bases between. The germline V gene encodes CDR1 DFQATT and CDR2 SNEGSKA (reference sequence).

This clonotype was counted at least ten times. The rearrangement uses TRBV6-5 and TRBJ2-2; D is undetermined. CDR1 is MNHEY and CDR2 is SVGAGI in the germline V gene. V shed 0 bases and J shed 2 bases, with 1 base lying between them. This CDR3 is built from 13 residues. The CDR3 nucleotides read TGTGCCAGCAGTTACTCCAACACCGGGGAGCTGTTTTTT. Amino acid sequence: CASSYSNTGELFF.

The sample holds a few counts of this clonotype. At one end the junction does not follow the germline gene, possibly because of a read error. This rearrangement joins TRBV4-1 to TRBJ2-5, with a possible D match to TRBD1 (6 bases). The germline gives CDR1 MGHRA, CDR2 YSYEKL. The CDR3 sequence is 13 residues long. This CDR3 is CASSQDLSGTWVF. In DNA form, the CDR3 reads TGCGCCAGCAGCCAAGATCTTTCCGGGACATGGGTCTTC.

The CDR3 DNA reads as TGCAGTGCTAGTCCCCCGGTGGGAGGAGATACGCAGTATTTT. Its translation is CSASPPVGGDTQYF. V gene TRBV20-1 combines with J gene TRBJ2-3; a weak D match, TRBD2 (6 bases). The CDR3 has 14 amino acids. Trimming pared 3 bases from V and 5 bases from J, leaving 15 bases between. Germline V gives CDR1 DFQATT, CDR2 SNEGSKA (reference sequence).

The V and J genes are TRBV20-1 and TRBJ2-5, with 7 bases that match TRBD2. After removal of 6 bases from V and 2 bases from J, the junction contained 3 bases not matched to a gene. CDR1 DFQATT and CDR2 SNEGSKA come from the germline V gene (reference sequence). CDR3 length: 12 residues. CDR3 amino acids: CSAGRGQETQYF. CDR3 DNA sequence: TGCAGTGCGGGGCGGGGGCAAGAGACCCAGTACTTC.

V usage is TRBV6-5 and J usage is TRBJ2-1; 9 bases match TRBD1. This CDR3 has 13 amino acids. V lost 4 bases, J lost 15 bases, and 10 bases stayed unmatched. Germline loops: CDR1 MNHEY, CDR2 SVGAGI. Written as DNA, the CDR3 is TGTGCCAGCAGTTCCACAGGGGGCCAAGGTCGGTTCTTC. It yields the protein CASSSTGGQGRFF.

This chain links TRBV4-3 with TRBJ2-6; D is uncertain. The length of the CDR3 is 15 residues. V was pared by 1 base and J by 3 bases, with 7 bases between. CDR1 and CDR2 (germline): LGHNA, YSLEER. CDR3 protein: CASSQVGLGANVLTF. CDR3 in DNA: TGCGCCAGCAGCCAAGTGGGTCTTGGGGCCAACGTCCTGACTTTC.

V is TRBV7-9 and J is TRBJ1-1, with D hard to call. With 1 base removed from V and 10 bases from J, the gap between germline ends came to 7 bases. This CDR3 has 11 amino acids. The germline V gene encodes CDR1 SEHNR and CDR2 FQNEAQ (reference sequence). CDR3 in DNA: TGTGCCAGCAGCTTAGGAGGAGGAGCTTTCTTT. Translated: CASSLGGGAFF.

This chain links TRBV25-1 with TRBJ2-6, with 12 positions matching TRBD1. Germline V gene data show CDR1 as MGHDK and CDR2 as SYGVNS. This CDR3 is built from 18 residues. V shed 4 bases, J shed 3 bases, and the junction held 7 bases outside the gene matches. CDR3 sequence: CASSGTGTGGVGANVLTF. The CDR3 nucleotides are TGTGCCAGCAGTGGAACCGGGACAGGGGGCGTTGGGGCCAACGTCCTGACTTTC.

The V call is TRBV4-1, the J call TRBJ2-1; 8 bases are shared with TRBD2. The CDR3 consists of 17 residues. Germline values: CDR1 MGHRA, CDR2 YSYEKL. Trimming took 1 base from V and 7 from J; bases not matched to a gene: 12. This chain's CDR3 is CASSQVFGGVKVNEQFF. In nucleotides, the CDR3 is TGCGCCAGCAGCCAAGTGTTCGGGGGGGTGAAGGTTAATGAGCAGTTCTTC.

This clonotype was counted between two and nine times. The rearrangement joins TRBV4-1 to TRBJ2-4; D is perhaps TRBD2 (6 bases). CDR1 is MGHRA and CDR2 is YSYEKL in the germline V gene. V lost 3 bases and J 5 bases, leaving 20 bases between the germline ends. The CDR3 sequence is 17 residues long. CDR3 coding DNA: TGCGCCAGCAGCCAGAGGGGTTGGGGGGTCAGCGAAAACATTCAGTACTTC. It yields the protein CASSQRGWGVSENIQYF.

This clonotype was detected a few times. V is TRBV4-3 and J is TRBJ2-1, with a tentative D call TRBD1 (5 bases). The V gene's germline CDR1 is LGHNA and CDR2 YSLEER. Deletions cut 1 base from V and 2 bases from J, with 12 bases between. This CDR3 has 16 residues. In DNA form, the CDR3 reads TGCGCCAGCAGCCAAGGAACAGGAAAGGCCTACAATGAGCAGTTCTTC. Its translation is CASSQGTGKAYNEQFF.

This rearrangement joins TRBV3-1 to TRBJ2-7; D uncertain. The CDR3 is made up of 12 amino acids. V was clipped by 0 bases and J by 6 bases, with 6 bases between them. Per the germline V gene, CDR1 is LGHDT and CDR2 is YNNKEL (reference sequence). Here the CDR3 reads CASSQDITEQYV. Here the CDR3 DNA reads TGTGCCAGCAGCCAAGACATAACCGAGCAGTACGTC.

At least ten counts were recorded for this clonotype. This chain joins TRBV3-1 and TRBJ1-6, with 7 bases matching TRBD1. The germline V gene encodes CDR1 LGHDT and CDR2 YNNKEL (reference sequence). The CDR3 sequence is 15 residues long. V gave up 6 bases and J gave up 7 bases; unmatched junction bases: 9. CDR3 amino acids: CASSQRQGRNSPLHF. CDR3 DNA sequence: TGTGCCAGCAGTCAACGACAGGGTCGGAATTCACCCCTCCACTTT.

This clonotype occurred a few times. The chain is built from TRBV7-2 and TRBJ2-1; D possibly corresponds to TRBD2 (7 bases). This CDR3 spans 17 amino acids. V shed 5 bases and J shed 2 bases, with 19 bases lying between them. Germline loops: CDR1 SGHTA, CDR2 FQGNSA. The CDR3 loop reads CASSVRGRGEPYNEQFF. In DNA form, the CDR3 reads TGTGCCAGCAGCGTCAGGGGACGGGGGGAACCCTACAATGAGCAGTTCTTC.

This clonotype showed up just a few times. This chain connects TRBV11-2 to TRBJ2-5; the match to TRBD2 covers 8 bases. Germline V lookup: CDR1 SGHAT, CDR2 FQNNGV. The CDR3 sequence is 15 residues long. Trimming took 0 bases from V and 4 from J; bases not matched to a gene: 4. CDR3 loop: CASSLEPGGRETQYF. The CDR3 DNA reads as TGTGCCAGCAGCTTAGAGCCGGGGGGGAGAGAGACCCAGTACTTC.

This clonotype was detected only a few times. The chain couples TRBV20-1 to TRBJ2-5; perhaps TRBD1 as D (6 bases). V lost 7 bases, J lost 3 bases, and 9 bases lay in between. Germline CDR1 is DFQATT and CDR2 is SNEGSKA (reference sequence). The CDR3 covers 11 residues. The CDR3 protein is CSVEGEETQYF. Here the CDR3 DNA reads TGCAGTGTTGAGGGGGAAGAGACCCAGTACTTC.

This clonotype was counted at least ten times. DNA for the CDR3: TGTGCCAGCAGTTTGGGACTAGCGGGGGTTACAGATACGCAGTATTTT. Protein sequence: CASSLGLAGVTDTQYF. The chain uses TRBV2 and TRBJ2-3, with TRBD2 matching over 14 bases. This CDR3 contains 16 residues. Germline V gives CDR1 SNHLY, CDR2 FYNNEI. Trimming cost V 5 bases and J 3 bases; bases outside gene matches: 4.

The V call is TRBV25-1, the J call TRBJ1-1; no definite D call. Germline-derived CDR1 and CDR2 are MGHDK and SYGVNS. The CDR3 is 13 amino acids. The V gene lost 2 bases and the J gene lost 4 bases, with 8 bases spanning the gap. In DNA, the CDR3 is TGTGCCAGCAGTGAAGGGTGGGGCACTGAAGCTTTCTTT. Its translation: CASSEGWGTEAFF. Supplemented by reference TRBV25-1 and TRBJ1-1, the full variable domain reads EADIYQTPRYLVIGTGKKITLECSQTMGHDKMYWYQQDPGMELHLIHYSYGVNSTEKGDLSSESTVSRIRTEHFPLTLESARPSHTSQYLCASSEGWGTEAFFGQGTRLTVV.

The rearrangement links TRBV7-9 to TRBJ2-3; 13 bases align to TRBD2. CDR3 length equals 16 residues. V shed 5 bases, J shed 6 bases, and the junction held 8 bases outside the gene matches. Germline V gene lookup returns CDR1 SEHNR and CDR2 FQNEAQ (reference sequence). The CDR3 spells CASSEVLAGGPDTQYF. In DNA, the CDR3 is TGTGCCAGCAGCGAGGTACTAGCGGGGGGGCCGGATACGCAGTATTTT.

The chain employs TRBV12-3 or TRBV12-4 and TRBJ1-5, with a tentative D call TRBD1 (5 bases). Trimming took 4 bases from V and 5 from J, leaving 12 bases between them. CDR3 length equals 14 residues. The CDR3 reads CASSSSWGDQPQHF. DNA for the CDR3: TGTGCCAGCAGTTCCAGTTGGGGGGATCAGCCCCAGCATTTT.

CDR3 sequence (DNA): TGTGCCAGCAGTGAATTTTGGCGACCAGCCTCCCGCTTCAAAGAGACCCAGTACTTC. Translated: CASSEFWRPASRFKETQYF. This chain joins TRBV25-1 and TRBJ2-5; D is unclear. The CDR3 is made up of 19 amino acids. The germline V gene has CDR1 MGHDK and CDR2 SYGVNS. Trimming removed 1 base from V and 3 bases from J, with 24 bases in between.

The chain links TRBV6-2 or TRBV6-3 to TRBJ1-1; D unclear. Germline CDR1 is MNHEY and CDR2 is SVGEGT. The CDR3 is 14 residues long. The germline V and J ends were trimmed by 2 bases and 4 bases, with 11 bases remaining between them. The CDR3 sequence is CASSYGVKGTEAFF. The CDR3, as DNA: TGTGCCAGCAGTTACGGGGTAAAGGGCACTGAAGCTTTCTTT.

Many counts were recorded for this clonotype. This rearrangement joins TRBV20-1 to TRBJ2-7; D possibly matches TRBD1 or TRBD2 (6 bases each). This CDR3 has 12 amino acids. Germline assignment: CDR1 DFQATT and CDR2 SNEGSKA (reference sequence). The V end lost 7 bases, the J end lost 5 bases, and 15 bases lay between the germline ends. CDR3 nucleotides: TGCAGTGTCGAGGGGGGCCCGGACGAGCAGTACTTC. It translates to CSVEGGPDEQYF.

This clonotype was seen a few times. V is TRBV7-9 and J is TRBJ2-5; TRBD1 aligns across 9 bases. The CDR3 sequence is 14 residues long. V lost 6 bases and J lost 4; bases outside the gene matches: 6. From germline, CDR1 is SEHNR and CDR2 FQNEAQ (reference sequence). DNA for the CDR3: TGTGCCAGCAGGAAGGACAGGGGTCCAGAGACCCAGTACTTC. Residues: CASRKDRGPETQYF.

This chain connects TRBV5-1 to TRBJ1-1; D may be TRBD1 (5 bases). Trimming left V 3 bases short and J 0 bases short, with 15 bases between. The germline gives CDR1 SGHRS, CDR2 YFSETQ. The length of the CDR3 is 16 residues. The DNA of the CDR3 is TGCGCCAGCAGCTCCGGGACTGGGGCTTTGAACACTGAAGCTTTCTTT. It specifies CASSSGTGALNTEAFF.

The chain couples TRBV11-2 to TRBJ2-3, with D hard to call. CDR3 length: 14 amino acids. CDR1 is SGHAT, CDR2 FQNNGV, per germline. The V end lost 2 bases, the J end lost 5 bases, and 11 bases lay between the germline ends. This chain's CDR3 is CASSLSNVGDTQYF. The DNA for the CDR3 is TGTGCCAGCAGCTTATCTAACGTGGGAGATACGCAGTATTTT. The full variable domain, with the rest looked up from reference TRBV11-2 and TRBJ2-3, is EAGVAQSPRYKIIEKRQSVAFWCNPISGHATLYWYQQILGQGPKLLIQFQNNGVVDDSQLPKDRFSAERLKGVDSTLKIQPAKLEDSAVYLCASSLSNVGDTQYFGPGTRLTVL.

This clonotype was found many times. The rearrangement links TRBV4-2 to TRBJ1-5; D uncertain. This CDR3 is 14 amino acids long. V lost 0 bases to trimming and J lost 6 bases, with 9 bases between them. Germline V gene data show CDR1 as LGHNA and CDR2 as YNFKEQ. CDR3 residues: CASSQDFGPQPQHF. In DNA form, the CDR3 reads TGTGCCAGCAGCCAAGATTTCGGACCTCAGCCCCAGCATTTT.

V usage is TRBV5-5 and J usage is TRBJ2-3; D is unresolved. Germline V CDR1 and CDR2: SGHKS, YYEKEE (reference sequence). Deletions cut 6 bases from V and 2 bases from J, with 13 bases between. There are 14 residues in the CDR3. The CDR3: CASNPAIFTDTQYF. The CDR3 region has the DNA TGTGCCAGCAACCCCGCTATCTTCACAGATACGCAGTATTTT.

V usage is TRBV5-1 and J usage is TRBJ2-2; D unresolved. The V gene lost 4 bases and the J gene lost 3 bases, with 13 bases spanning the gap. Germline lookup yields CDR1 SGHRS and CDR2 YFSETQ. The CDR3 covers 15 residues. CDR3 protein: CASSLMASDTGELFF. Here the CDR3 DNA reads TGCGCCAGCAGCCTGATGGCATCGGACACCGGGGAGCTGTTTTTT.

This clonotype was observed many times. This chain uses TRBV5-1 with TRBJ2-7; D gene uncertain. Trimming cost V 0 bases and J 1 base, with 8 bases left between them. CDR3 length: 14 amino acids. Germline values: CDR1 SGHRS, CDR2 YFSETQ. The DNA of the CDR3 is TGCGCCAGCAGCTTGGGACCGCCGTCCTACGAGCAGTACTTC. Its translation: CASSLGPPSYEQYF.